The 32 T cell receptor beta chains below come from one sample, sequenced in a study of T cells in Graves' hyperthyroidism and ophthalmopathy. Amplification targeted TCR beta CDR3 regions from RNA transcripts. TCR CDR3 regions were first amplified by RT-PCR with HTBI primers. TCRdb recomputed calls from the multiplex PCR reads with MiXCR, one row per CDR3 protein. The sample includes about 400,000 distinct CDR3 sequences, 12% to 15% of them seen just once. Source material: blood. These receptors were collected from a woman aged 18-29 years with Graves' hyperthyroidism.

As to this clonotype: A much larger clone lies a single base off, so this may be a read error. The chain has TRBV6-2 or TRBV6-3 and TRBJ1-1; D ambiguous. The CDR3 consists of 12 residues. V lost 6 bases to trimming and J lost 0 bases, with 5 bases between them. The germline gives CDR1 MNHEY, CDR2 SVGEGT. Here the CDR3 DNA reads TGTGCCAGCAGCACCCTGAACACTGAAGCTTTCTTT. It is translated as CASSTLNTEAFF.

The rearrangement uses TRBV6-2 or TRBV6-3 and TRBJ2-3; maybe TRBD1 (6 bases). The CDR3 is made up of 14 amino acids. Per germline, CDR1 MNHEY and CDR2 SVGEGT. The V gene lost 5 bases and the J gene lost 5 bases, with 14 bases spanning the gap. In DNA form, the CDR3 reads TGTGCCAGCAGTCCAGGGGCAGGGATAGATACGCAGTATTTT. Translated, it gives CASSPGAGIDTQYF.

The V gene is TRBV6-1, the J gene TRBJ2-5; 10 bases agree with TRBD1. The germline CDR1 and CDR2 sequences are MNHNS and SASEGT. This CDR3 spans 15 amino acids. V shed 6 bases, J shed 0 bases, and the junction held 4 bases outside the gene matches. CDR3 protein: CASRPGTGDQETQYF. For the CDR3, the DNA is TGTGCCAGCAGGCCCGGGACAGGGGACCAAGAGACCCAGTACTTC.

This chain connects TRBV5-4 to TRBJ2-5, with D possibly matching TRBD1 (7 bases). The germline V gene has CDR1 SGHNT and CDR2 YYREEE (reference sequence). V lost 5 bases and J 5 bases, leaving 19 bases between the germline ends. This CDR3 has 15 residues. CDR3 bases: TGTGCCAGCAGTCGGGGGCCGGACAGGTCGGAGACCCAGTACTTC. Protein: CASSRGPDRSETQYF.

A note on this clonotype: A much larger clone differs by one base, so this may be a read error. V is TRBV24-1 and J is TRBJ2-1, with D unresolved. Gene TRBJ2-7 matches the end of the DNA better, so the J call may be wrong. The germline CDR1 and CDR2 sequences are KGHDR and SFDVKD. The CDR3 is made up of 12 amino acids. CDR3 sequence reads: CATSDLNNEQYF. CDR3 coding DNA: TGTGCCACCAGTGACCTGAACAATGAGCAGTACTTC.

This clonotype was found a few times. V usage is TRBV27 and J usage is TRBJ2-1; D is unclear. Between the trimmed V and J ends, which lost 4 bases and 10 bases, there was a span of 14 bases. The germline V gene encodes CDR1 MNHEY and CDR2 SMNVEV (reference sequence). There are 13 residues in the CDR3. CDR3 loop: CASSYNLLGEQFF. The CDR3 bases are TGTGCCAGCAGTTACAACCTACTTGGGGAGCAGTTCTTC.

The chain couples TRBV3-1 to TRBJ2-5; 10 nucleotides match TRBD1. The trim removed 5 bases at V and 5 bases at J, leaving 5 bases unmatched. The CDR3 is 14 residues long. Germline CDR1 LGHDT, CDR2 YNNKEL (reference sequence). CDR3 amino acids: CASSGTGAGETQYF. The CDR3 DNA is TGTGCCAGCAGCGGGACAGGGGCAGGGGAGACCCAGTACTTC.

DNA of the CDR3: TGTGCCAGCAGTGAACAAAGAACCGGGGAGCTGTTTTTT. Protein sequence: CASSEQRTGELFF. The rearrangement uses TRBV6-1 and TRBJ2-2; the D is unclear. Germline V gene sequence: CDR1 MNHNS, CDR2 SASEGT. The CDR3 covers 13 residues. The V gene lost 2 bases and the J gene lost 5 bases, with 6 bases spanning the gap.

This clonotype has a handful of counts. The chain couples TRBV10-2 to TRBJ1-5; the D is unclear. The germline V and J ends were trimmed by 6 bases and 3 bases, with 9 bases remaining between them. The CDR3 covers 13 residues. Germline-derived CDR1 and CDR2 are WSHSY and SAAADI. CDR3 in amino acids: CASRDTYNQPQHF. As DNA, the CDR3 is TGCGCCAGCAGAGACACCTACAATCAGCCCCAGCATTTT.

This clonotype was observed at least ten times. The chain has TRBV15 and TRBJ2-2; 8 bases fit TRBD1. V lost 0 bases and J lost 8; bases outside the gene matches: 2. The CDR3 runs 14 residues. Looked up from germline, CDR1 is LNHNV and CDR2 is YYDKDF (reference sequence). The CDR3 region is CATSRDWTGGELFF. CDR3 bases: TGTGCCACCAGCAGAGATTGGACAGGGGGGGAGCTGTTTTTT.

In its sample, this clonotype was seen a few times. The chain uses TRBV7-2 and TRBJ2-2; no reliable D call. V lost 2 bases and J 3 bases, leaving 4 bases between the germline ends. The CDR3 runs to 13 residues. The germline CDR1 and CDR2 sequences are SGHTA and FQGNSA. CDR3 region: CASSLTDTGELFF. The CDR3 region has the DNA TGTGCCAGCAGCTTAACAGACACCGGGGAGCTGTTTTTT.

This clonotype was counted many times. The V and J genes are TRBV20-1 and TRBJ2-1, with 10 nucleotides matching TRBD2. The V gene end was trimmed by 3 bases and the J gene end by 9 bases; junction bases not matched to a gene: 8. This CDR3 contains 14 residues. Germline V gives CDR1 DFQATT, CDR2 SNEGSKA (reference sequence). CDR3 sequence (DNA): TGCAGTGCTAGTGGGTCTAGCGGGAGCAGTGAGCAGTTCTTC. Amino acids: CSASGSSGSSEQFF.

This clonotype was seen more than once but under ten times. CDR3 coding DNA: TGTGCCAGCAGTTTAGTCCGGACAGAGACCACAGATACGCAGTATTTT. Translation gives CASSLVRTETTDTQYF. The genes are TRBV28 and TRBJ2-3, with D possibly matching TRBD1 (6 bases). The CDR3 has 16 amino acids. With 2 bases removed from V and 2 bases from J, the gap between germline ends came to 14 bases. Germline V gene lookup returns CDR1 MDHEN and CDR2 SYDVKM.

For this clonotype: A much bigger clone sits one base away, suggesting this may be a read error. The rearrangement links TRBV10-3 to TRBJ1-2; D is ambiguous. CDR1 ENHRY and CDR2 SYGVKD come from the germline V gene. This CDR3 spans 11 amino acids. The V gene lost 4 bases and the J gene lost 4 bases, with 4 bases spanning the gap. The CDR3 spells CAISGGYGYTF. The CDR3 DNA reads TGTGCCATCAGTGGGGGCTATGGCTACACCTTC.

This clonotype was picked up many times. This chain links TRBV20-1 with TRBJ1-1, with D unclear. With 5 bases removed from V and 0 bases from J, the gap between germline ends came to 10 bases. This CDR3 is built from 13 residues. Germline values: CDR1 DFQATT, CDR2 SNEGSKA (reference sequence). CDR3 sequence (DNA): TGCAGTGCTCGATCGGCAATGAACACTGAAGCTTTCTTT. As protein: CSARSAMNTEAFF.

As concerns this clonotype: One base away lies a much larger clone, so this may be a sequencing read error. The J gene is TRBJ2-1, the V gene TRBV6-1, with D perhaps TRBD2 (5 bases). The CDR3 is 15 amino acids. Germline CDR1 is MNHNS and CDR2 is SASEGT. The CDR3 DNA is TGTGCCAGCCCAGCAAGCGGTAGCTCCTACAATGAGCAGCTCTTC. This gives the protein CASPASGSSYNEQLF.

Note on this clonotype: It may be a read error: a sequence one base away is much more abundant. The rearrangement links TRBV29-1 to TRBJ1-1; D is undetermined. The CDR3 runs 12 residues. The V gene's germline CDR1 is SQVTM and CDR2 ANQGSEA. The CDR3 nucleotides read TGCAGCGCCGATCCTAGGGCGGCTGAAGCTTACTTT. Translated: CSADPRAAEAYF. Full variable domain (remainder filled in from reference TRBV29-1 and TRBJ1-1): SAVISQKPSRDICQRGTSLTIQCQVDSQVTMMFWYRQQPGQSLTLIATANQGSEATYESGFVIDKFPISRPNLTFSTLTVSNMSPEDSSIYLCSADPRAAEAYFGQGTRLTVV.

The chain combines TRBV19 with TRBJ1-1; the match to TRBD1 covers 10 bases. This CDR3 is built from 13 residues. With 5 bases clipped from V and 12 bases from J, the junction kept 9 bases outside the gene matches. Germline V gene data show CDR1 as LNHDA and CDR2 as SQIVND (reference sequence). CDR3 sequence (DNA): TGTGCCAGTAGTCCCGGGACAGGGGAGGAATCTTTCTTT. It specifies CASSPGTGEESFF.

This clonotype was seen at least ten times. V and J are TRBV13 and TRBJ1-1; D unresolved. Germline V gene sequence: CDR1 PRHDT, CDR2 FYEKMQ (reference sequence). The germline V and J ends were trimmed by 5 bases and 1 base, with 17 bases remaining between them. The CDR3 contains 16 residues. The CDR3 region has the DNA TGTGCCAGCAGCCGCGTCCTGAAACAGTCGAACACTGAAGCTTTCTTT. The encoded protein is CASSRVLKQSNTEAFF.

This clonotype occurred many times. The genes are TRBV3-1 and TRBJ2-7; D gene unclear. The CDR3 has 14 residues. Per germline, CDR1 LGHDT and CDR2 YNNKEL (reference sequence). Trimming took off 1 base at V and 3 bases at J, with 10 bases between the two ends. CDR3 in amino acids: CASSQGHGIYEQYF. DNA for the CDR3: TGTGCCAGCAGCCAAGGGCATGGGATCTACGAGCAGTACTTC.

This clonotype came up many times. This sequence joins TRBV14 and TRBJ1-5; no clear D. This CDR3 is built from 12 residues. V lost 1 base, J lost 9 bases, and 7 bases lay in between. Germline-derived CDR1 and CDR2 are SGHDN and FVKESK. This chain's CDR3 is CASSQGLWPQHF. Here the CDR3 DNA reads TGTGCCAGCAGCCAAGGTCTCTGGCCCCAGCATTTT.

In its sample, this clonotype was seen many times. One end of the junction is discordant with germline, which a read error may explain. The gene calls are TRBV7-9 and TRBJ2-3, with D uncertain. There are 12 residues in the CDR3. Germline V gene lookup returns CDR1 SEHNR and CDR2 FQNEAQ (reference sequence). In nucleotides, the CDR3 is TGTGCCAGCAACTTATACTCAGATACGCAGTATTTT. This gives the protein CASNLYSDTQYF.

Ten or more counts support this clonotype. The chain carries TRBV12-3 or TRBV12-4 and TRBJ2-7; 7 positions match TRBD1. The CDR3 loop spans 16 amino acids. V gave up 4 bases and J gave up 2 bases; unmatched junction bases: 11. CDR3 nucleotide sequence: TGTGCCAGCAGTTCCTCCTTCCGGGACAGAGCCTACGAGCAGTACTTC. Its translation: CASSSSFRDRAYEQYF.

The V call is TRBV5-1, the J call TRBJ1-2; no clear D gene. This CDR3 is built from 13 residues. The V and J ends lost 4 bases and 2 bases respectively, with 9 bases between them. Per the germline V gene, CDR1 is SGHRS and CDR2 is YFSETQ. The CDR3 sequence is CASSNPGNYGYTF. Written as DNA, the CDR3 is TGCGCCAGCAGCAATCCGGGAAACTATGGCTACACCTTC.

At least ten counts were recorded for this clonotype. The rearrangement joins TRBV19 to TRBJ1-1; D is unresolved. This CDR3 has 13 residues. CDR1 is LNHDA, CDR2 SQIVND, per germline (reference sequence). The germline V and J ends were trimmed by 5 bases and 0 bases, with 7 bases remaining between them. CDR3 amino acids: CASSAKLNTEAFF. The CDR3 DNA is TGTGCCAGTAGTGCGAAGTTGAACACTGAAGCTTTCTTT.

In its sample, this clonotype was seen a few times. The rearrangement joins TRBV30 to TRBJ1-4, with TRBD1 identical over 10 bases. The CDR3 consists of 18 residues. V trimming: 5 bases; J trimming: 0 bases; junction bases outside the gene matches: 12. In germline, CDR1 is GTSNPN, CDR2 SVGIG (reference sequence). This CDR3 reads CAWDGGDRGFATNEKLFF. DNA of the CDR3: TGTGCCTGGGACGGGGGGGACAGGGGATTTGCAACTAATGAAAAACTGTTTTTT.

This clonotype was counted at least ten times. This chain joins TRBV5-6 and TRBJ2-7, with TRBD2 as a possible D gene (6 bases). Looked up from germline, CDR1 is SGHDT and CDR2 is YYEEEE. The V end lost 0 bases, the J end lost 7 bases, and 14 bases lay between the germline ends. The length of the CDR3 is 14 residues. Written as DNA, the CDR3 is TGTGCCAGCAGCTTGGACGTGGGACTGGGTGAGCAGTACTTC. This codes for CASSLDVGLGEQYF.

This chain connects TRBV6-1 to TRBJ2-7; TRBD2 is a possible D gene (6 bases). V lost 4 bases, J lost 3 bases, and 22 bases lay in between. Germline V gives CDR1 MNHNS, CDR2 SASEGT. The CDR3 runs to 17 residues. The CDR3 protein is CASSGQAGTHSFYEQYF. For the CDR3, the DNA is TGTGCCAGCAGTGGCCAAGCCGGGACTCATAGTTTCTACGAGCAGTACTTC.

Many counts were recorded for this clonotype. The CDR3 reads CASSFVEWGNEQFF. CDR3 DNA: TGTGCCAGCAGTTTTGTGGAGTGGGGAAATGAGCAGTTCTTC. The V call is TRBV28, the J call TRBJ2-1; D is unclear. Trimming removed 3 bases from V and 7 bases from J, with 13 bases in between. Germline lookup yields CDR1 MDHEN and CDR2 SYDVKM. The CDR3 is 14 amino acids.

This clonotype was seen at least ten times. This chain connects TRBV20-1 to TRBJ2-2; D possibly uses TRBD1 or TRBD2 (6 bases each). The germline CDR1 and CDR2 sequences are DFQATT and SNEGSKA (reference sequence). Trimming stripped 6 bases from V and 0 bases from J, with 20 bases between. CDR3 length equals 17 residues. DNA of the CDR3: TGCAGTGCCAATCGAAGGGGGTCTAGCGCGAACACCGGGGAGCTGTTTTTT. Residues: CSANRRGSSANTGELFF.

This clonotype was seen at least ten times. V is TRBV6-1 and J is TRBJ1-1; 7 bases map to TRBD1. The CDR3 is 12 residues long. J gave up 13 bases and V 6 bases, and 11 bases lay outside the gene matches. The germline CDR1 and CDR2 sequences are MNHNS and SASEGT. CDR3 nucleotides: TGTGCCAGCAGCTCGGAAGGGGGCCAAGTTTTCTTT. This codes for CASSSEGGQVFF.

The gene calls are TRBV11-2 and TRBJ1-1, with 7 bases identical to TRBD1. With 5 bases clipped from V and 4 bases from J, the junction kept 16 bases outside the gene matches. The CDR3 contains 17 residues. Germline V gene lookup returns CDR1 SGHAT and CDR2 FQNNGV. The CDR3, as DNA: TGTGCCAGCAGCACCGATCCGACAGGGTTCTTAGGCACTGAAGCTTTCTTT. Residues: CASSTDPTGFLGTEAFF.